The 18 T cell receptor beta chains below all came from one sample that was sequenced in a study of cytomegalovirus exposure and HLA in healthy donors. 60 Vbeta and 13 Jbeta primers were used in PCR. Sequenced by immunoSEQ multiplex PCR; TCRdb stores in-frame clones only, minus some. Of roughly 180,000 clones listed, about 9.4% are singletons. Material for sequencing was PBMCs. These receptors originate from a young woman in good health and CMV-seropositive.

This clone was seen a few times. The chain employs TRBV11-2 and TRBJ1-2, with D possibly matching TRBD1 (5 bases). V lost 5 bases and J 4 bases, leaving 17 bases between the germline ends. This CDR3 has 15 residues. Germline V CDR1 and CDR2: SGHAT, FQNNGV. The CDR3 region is CASSRDSPGPYGYTF. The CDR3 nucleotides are TGTGCCAGCAGCCGGGACTCCCCGGGCCCCTATGGCTACACCTTC.

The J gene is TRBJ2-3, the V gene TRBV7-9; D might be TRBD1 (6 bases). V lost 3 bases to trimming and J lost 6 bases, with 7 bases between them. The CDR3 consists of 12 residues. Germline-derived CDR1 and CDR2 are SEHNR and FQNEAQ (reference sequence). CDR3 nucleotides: TGTGCCAGCAGCTTGGGGGCGGATACGCAGTATTTT. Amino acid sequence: CASSLGADTQYF.

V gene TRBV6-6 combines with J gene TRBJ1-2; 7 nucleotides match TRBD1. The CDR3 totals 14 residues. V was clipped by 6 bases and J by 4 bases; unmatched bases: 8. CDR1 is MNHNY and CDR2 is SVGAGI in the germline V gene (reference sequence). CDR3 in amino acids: CASRPPGTAYGYTF. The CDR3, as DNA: TGTGCCAGCAGGCCTCCCGGGACAGCCTATGGCTACACCTTC.

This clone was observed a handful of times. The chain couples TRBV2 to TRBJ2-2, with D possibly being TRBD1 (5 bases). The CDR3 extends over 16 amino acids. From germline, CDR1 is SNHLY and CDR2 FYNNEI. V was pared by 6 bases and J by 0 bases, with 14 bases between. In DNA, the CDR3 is TGTGCCAGCAGGGTCAGGGCCAGGCCGAACACCGGGGAGCTGTTTTTT. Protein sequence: CASRVRARPNTGELFF.

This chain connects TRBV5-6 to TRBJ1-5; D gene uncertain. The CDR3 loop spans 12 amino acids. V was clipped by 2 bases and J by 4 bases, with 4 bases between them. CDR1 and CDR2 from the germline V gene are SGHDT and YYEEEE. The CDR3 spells CASSFQNQPQHF. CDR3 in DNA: TGTGCCAGCAGCTTCCAGAATCAGCCCCAGCATTTT.

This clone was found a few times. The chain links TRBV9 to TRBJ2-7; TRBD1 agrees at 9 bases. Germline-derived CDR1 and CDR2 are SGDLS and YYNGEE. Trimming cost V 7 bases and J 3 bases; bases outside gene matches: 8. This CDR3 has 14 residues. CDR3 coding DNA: TGTGCCAGCGGCCGACAGGGGGATCGCTACGAGCAGTACTTC. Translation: CASGRQGDRYEQYF.

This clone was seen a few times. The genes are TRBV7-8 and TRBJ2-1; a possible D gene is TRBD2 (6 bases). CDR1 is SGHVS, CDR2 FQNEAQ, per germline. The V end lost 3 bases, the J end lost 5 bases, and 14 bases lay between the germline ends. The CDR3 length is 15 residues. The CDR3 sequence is CASSLRGLLNNEQFF. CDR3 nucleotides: TGTGCCAGCAGCTTGAGGGGACTCCTCAACAATGAGCAGTTCTTC.

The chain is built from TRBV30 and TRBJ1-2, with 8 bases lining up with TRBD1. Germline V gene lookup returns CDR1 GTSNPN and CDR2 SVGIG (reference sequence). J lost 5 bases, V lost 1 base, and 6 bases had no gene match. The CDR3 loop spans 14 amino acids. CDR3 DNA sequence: TGTGCCTGGAGTGAAATGGGACAGGTTTATGGCTACACCTTC. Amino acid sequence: CAWSEMGQVYGYTF.

The CDR3: CASSDLGSSYNEQFF. The CDR3 nucleotides read TGTGCCAGCAGTGATTTGGGGAGCTCCTACAATGAGCAGTTCTTC. The gene calls are TRBV2 and TRBJ2-1; tentatively, D is TRBD2 (5 bases). The V gene's germline CDR1 is SNHLY and CDR2 FYNNEI. V lost 3 bases, J lost 0 bases, and 9 bases lay in between. The length of the CDR3 is 15 residues.

The CDR3 DNA reads as TGCGCCAGCAGCTCCCAAGCGGGAGACATCCACAATGAGCAGTTCTTC. Residues: CASSSQAGDIHNEQFF. The chain couples TRBV5-1 to TRBJ2-1, with 8 bases fitting TRBD2. J lost 5 bases, V lost 3 bases, and 10 bases had no gene match. Germline CDR1 is SGHRS and CDR2 is YFSETQ. There are 16 residues in the CDR3.

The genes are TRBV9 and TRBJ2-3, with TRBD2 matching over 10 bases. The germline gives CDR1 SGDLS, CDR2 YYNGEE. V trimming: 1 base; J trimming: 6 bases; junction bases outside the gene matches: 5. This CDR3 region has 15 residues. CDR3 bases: TGTGCCAGCAGCGTATGGGGTAGCGGGAGGGATACGCAGTATTTT. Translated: CASSVWGSGRDTQYF.

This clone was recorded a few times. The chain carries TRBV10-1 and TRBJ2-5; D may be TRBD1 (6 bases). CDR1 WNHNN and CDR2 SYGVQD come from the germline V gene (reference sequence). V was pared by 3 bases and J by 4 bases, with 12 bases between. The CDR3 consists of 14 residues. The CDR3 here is CASSEGTRGETQYF. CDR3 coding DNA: TGCGCCAGCAGTGAAGGGACCAGGGGAGAGACCCAGTACTTC.

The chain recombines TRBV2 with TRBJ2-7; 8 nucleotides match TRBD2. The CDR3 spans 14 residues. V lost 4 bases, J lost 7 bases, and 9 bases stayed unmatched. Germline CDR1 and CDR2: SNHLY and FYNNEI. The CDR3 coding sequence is TGTGCCAGCAGTGGATCGGGAGGGTTGGGGGAGCAGTACTTC. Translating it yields CASSGSGGLGEQYF.

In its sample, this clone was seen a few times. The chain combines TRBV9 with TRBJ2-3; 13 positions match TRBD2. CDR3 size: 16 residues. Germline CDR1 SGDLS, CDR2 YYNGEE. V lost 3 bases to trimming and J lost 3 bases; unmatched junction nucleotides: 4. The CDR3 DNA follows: TGTGCCAGCAGCGGATTACTAGCGGGAGGGACAGATACGCAGTATTTT. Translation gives CASSGLLAGGTDTQYF.

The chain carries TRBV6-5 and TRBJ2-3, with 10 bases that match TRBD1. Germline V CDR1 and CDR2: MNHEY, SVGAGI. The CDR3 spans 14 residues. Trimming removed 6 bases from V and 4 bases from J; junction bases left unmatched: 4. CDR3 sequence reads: CASSRQGAADTQYF. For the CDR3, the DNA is TGTGCCAGCAGCCGACAGGGGGCGGCAGATACGCAGTATTTT.

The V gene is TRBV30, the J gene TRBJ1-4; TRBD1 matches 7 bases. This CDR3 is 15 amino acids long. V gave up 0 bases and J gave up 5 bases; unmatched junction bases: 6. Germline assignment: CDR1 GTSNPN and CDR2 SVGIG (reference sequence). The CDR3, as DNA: TGTGCCTGGAGTGTTAAGGGGGCTGAGAATGAAAAACTGTTTTTT. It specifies CAWSVKGAENEKLFF.

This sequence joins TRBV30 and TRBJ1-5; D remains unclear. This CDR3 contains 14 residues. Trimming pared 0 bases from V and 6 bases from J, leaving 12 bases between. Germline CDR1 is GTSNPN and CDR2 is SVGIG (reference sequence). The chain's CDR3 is CAWSVRGTTQPQHF. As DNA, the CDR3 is TGTGCCTGGAGTGTACGGGGAACCACTCAGCCCCAGCATTTT.

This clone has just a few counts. Written as DNA, the CDR3 is TGTGCCAGCAGCGTAGCCGGACTAGTTCAAGAGACCCAGTACTTC. Amino acid sequence: CASSVAGLVQETQYF. The rearrangement uses TRBV9 and TRBJ2-5, with 7 bases matching TRBD2. Germline trimming cut 0 bases from V and 2 bases from J; bases unmatched to any gene: 4. There are 15 residues in the CDR3. Germline V gene lookup returns CDR1 SGDLS and CDR2 YYNGEE.